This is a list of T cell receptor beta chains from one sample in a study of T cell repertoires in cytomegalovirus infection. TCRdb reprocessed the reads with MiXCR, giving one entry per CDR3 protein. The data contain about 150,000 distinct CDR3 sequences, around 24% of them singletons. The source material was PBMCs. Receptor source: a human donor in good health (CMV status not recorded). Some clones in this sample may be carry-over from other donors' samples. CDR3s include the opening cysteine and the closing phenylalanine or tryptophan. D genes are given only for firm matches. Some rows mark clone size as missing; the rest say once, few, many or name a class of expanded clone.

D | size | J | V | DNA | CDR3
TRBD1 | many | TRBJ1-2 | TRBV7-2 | TGTGCCAGCATCCCCGGGACAGGATCTAACTATGGCTACACCTTC | CASIPGTGSNYGYTF
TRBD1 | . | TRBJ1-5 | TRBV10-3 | TGTGCCATGTCTGTGGACAGGAATCAGCCCCAGCATTTT | CAMSVDRNQPQHF
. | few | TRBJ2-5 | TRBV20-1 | TGCAGTGCTAGAGATGCCACGGGAGTTGAGACCCAGTACTTC | CSARDATGVETQYF
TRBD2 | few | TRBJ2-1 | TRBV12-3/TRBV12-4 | TGTGCCAGCAGACATAGCGGGAGGGTAGTTGATGAGCAGTTCTTC | CASRHSGRVVDEQFF
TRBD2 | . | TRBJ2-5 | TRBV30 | TGTGCCTGGAGGGAGAATAGCGGGGGGACCCAGTACTTC | CAWRENSGGTQYF
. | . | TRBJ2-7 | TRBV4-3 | TGCGCCAGCAGCCAAGAAGGGTCGGCAGGTCGACCCTATGAGCAGTACTTC | CASSQEGSAGRPYEQYF
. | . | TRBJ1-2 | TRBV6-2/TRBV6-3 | TGTGCCAGCAGTTACCCCGAGGACGGATTCTATGGCTACACCTTC | CASSYPEDGFYGYTF
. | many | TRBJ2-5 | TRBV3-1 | TGTGCCAGCAGCCTGATTAGCGGACAAGAGACCCAGTACTTC | CASSLISGQETQYF
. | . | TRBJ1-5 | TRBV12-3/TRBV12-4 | TGTGCCAGCACCCAGGGCCTTCGGAGCAATCAGCCCCAGCATTTT | CASTQGLRSNQPQHF
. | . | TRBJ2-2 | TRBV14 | TGTGCCAGCAGCAAGGACTTGCAATCTGGAACCGGGGAGCTGTTTTTT | CASSKDLQSGTGELFF
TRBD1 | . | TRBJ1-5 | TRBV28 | TGTGCCAGCAGTGATACTAGACAGGGTAGCAATCAGCCCCAGCATTTT | CASSDTRQGSNQPQHF
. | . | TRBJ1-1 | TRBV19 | TGTGCCAGTAGTGTTGACAGGTTGAACACTGAAGCTTTCTTT | CASSVDRLNTEAFF
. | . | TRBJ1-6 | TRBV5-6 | TGTGCCAGCAGCAGTGACCTCTCCTATAATTCACCCCTCCACTTT | CASSSDLSYNSPLHF
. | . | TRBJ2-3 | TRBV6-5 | TGTGCCAGCAGTTACGACGGATACACAGATACGCAGTATTTT | CASSYDGYTDTQYF
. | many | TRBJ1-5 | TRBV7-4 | TGTGCCAGCACCGAGGGGCCAGGGGTATCGAATCAGCCCCAGCATTTT | CASTEGPGVSNQPQHF
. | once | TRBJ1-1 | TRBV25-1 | TGTGCCAGCAGTGAATCTCGGGGGCGCATAACTGAAGCTTTCTTT | CASSESRGRITEAFF
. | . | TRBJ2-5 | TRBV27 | TGTGCCAGCAGTCCACTAGCTACTTGGGAGACCCAGTACTTC | CASSPLATWETQYF
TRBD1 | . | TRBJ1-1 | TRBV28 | TGTGCCAGCAGGATGGACAGGGCGAATGAAGCTTTCTTT | CASRMDRANEAFF
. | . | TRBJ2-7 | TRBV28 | TGTGCCAGCAGTACCAGTGGCCCCTACGAGCAGTACTTC | CASSTSGPYEQYF
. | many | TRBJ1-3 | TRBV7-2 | TGTGCCAGCTCAATAAGACCTGGAAACACCATATATTTT | CASSIRPGNTIYF
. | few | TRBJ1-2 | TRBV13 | TGTGCCAGCAGCTTGTCCGCGGACAGCTATGGCTACACCTTC | CASSLSADSYGYTF
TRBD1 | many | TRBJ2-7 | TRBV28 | TGTGCCAGCAAGGGGACAGGGGACAACGAGCAGTACTTC | CASKGTGDNEQYF
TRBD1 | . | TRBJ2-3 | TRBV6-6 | TGTGCCAGCAGTCCGGGACAGGTCCGAGATACGCAGTATTTT | CASSPGQVRDTQYF
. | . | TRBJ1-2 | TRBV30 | TGTGCCTGGAGTGAGCCCGGACAGTCAGGCTACACCTTC | CAWSEPGQSGYTF
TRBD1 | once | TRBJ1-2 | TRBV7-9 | TGTGCCAGCAGAACAGGGGGCACCTATGGCTACGCCTTC | CASRTGGTYGYAF
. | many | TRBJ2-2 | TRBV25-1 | TGTGCCAGCAAAGGCGGTAGCTACACCGGGGAGCTGTTTTTT | CASKGGSYTGELFF
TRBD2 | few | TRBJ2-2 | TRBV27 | TGTGCCAGCAGTCCCCCATCTGTACTAGCGGGAGCAGCGGGGGAGCTGTTTTTT | CASSPPSVLAGAAGELFF
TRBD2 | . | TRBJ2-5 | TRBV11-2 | TGTGCCAGCAGCTCCCTTAGCGGGAACCAAGAGACCCAGTACTTC | CASSSLSGNQETQYF
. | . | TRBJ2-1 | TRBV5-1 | TGCGCCAGCAGCTTGTTAGGAGGGGACAATGAGCAGTTCTTC | CASSLLGGDNEQFF
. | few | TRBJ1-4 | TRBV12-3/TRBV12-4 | TGTGCCAGCAATCAGGGCAATGAAAAACTGTTTTTT | CASNQGNEKLFF
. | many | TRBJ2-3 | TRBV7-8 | TGTGCCAGCAGCTTTTTACAGGAGGCAGATACGCAGTATTTT | CASSFLQEADTQYF
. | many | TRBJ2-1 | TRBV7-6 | TGTGCCAGCAGCTTTCAGTCTTACAATGAGCAGTTCTTC | CASSFQSYNEQFF
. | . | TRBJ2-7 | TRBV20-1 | TGCAGTGCTAGAGAGGCAGGAGCCTACGAGCAGTACTTC | CSAREAGAYEQYF
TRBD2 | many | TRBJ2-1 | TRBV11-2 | TGTGCCAGCAGCACCGGGACTAGTAAATACAATGAGCAGTTCTTC | CASSTGTSKYNEQFF
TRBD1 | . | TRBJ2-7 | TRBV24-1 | TGTGCCACCAGTGACGCCGGGACAGGGGGGAACGAGCAGTACTTC | CATSDAGTGGNEQYF
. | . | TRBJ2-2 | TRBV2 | TGTGCCAGCACCCCTGGAACGGCGAACACCGGGGAGCTGTTTTTT | CASTPGTANTGELFF
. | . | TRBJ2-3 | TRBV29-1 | TGCAGCGTTCAACCCAATAGTAGCGGAGATACGCAGTATTTT | CSVQPNSSGDTQYF
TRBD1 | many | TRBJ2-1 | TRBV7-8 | TGTGCCAGCAGCGAAAGGACAGGGGCTGGAGATAATGAGCAGTTCTTC | CASSERTGAGDNEQFF
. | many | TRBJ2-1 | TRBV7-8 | TGTGCCAGCAGCTTACGACTCAACAACAATGAGCAGTTCTTC | CASSLRLNNNEQFF
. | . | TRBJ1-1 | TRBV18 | TGTGCCAGCTCACCAGCTCTCGATGAAGCTTTCTTT | CASSPALDEAFF
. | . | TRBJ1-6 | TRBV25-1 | TGTGCCAGCAGTGGTAGAGGGGAAGAGTCACCCCTCCACTTT | CASSGRGEESPLHF
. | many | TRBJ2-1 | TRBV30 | TGTGCCTGGAGTGCCCAAGGGCGGTACAATGAGCAGTTCTTC | CAWSAQGRYNEQFF